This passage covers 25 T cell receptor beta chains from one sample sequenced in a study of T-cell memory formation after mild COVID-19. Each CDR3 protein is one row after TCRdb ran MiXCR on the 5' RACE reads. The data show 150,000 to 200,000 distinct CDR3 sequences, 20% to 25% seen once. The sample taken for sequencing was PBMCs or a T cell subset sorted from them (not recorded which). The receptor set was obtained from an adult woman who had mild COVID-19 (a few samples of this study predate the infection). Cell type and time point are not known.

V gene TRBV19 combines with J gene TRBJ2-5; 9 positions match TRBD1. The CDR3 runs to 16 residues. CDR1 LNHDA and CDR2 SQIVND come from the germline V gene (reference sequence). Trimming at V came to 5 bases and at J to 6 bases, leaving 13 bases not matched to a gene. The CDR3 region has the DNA TGTGCCAGTAGTGATGCACCGCACAGGGGGCGAAAGACCCAGTACTTC. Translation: CASSDAPHRGRKTQYF.

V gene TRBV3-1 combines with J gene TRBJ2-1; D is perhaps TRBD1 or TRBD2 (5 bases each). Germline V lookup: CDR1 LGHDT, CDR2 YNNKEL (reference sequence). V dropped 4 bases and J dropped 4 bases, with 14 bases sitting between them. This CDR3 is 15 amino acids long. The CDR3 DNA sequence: TGTGCCAGCAGCCCCGTTAGCGAGGGGTACAATGAGCAGTTCTTC. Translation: CASSPVSEGYNEQFF.

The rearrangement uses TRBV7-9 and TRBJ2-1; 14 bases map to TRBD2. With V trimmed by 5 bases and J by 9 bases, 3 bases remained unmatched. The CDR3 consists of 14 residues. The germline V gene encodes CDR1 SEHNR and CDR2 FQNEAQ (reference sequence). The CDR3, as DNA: TGTGCCAGCAGCCTGGGACTAGCGGGAGCTGAGCAGTTCTTC. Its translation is CASSLGLAGAEQFF. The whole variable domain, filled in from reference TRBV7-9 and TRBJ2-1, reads DTGVSQNPRHKITKRGQNVTFRCDPISEHNRLYWYRQTLGQGPEFLTYFQNEAQLEKSRLLSDRFSAERPKGSFSTLEIQRTEQGDSAMYLCASSLGLAGAEQFFGPGTRLTVL.

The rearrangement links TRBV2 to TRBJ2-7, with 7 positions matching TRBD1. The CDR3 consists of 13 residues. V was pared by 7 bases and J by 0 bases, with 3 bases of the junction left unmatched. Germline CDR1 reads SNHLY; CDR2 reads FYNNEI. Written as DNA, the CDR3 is TGTGCCAGCACACGACAGGGCTCCTACGAGCAGTACTTC. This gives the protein CASTRQGSYEQYF. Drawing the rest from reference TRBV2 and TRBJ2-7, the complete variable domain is EPEVTQTPSHQVTQMGQEVILRCVPISNHLYFYWYRQILGQKVEFLVSFYNNEISEKSEIFDDQFSVERPDGSNFTLKIRSTKLEDSAMYFCASTRQGSYEQYFGPGTRLTVT.

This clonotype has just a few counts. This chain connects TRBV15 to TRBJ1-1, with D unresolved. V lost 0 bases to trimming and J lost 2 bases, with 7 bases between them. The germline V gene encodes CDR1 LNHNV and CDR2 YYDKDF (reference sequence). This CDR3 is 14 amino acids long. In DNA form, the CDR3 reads TGTGCCACCAGCAGAGAGGGTCTCAACACTGAAGCTTTCTTT. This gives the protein CATSREGLNTEAFF.

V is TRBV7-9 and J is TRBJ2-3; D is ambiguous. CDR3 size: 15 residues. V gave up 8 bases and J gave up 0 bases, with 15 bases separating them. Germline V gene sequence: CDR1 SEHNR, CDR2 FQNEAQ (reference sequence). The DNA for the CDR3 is TGTGCCAGCCTTGCCGCAGCCGCTAGCACAGATACGCAGTATTTT. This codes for CASLAAAASTDTQYF.

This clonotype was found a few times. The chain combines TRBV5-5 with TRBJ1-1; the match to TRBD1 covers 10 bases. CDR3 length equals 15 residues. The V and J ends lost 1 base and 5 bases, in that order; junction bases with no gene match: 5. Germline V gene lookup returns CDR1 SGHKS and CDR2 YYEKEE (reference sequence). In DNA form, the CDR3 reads TGTGCCAGCAGCTTGTGGACAGGGGGATATACTGAAGCTTTCTTT. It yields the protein CASSLWTGGYTEAFF.

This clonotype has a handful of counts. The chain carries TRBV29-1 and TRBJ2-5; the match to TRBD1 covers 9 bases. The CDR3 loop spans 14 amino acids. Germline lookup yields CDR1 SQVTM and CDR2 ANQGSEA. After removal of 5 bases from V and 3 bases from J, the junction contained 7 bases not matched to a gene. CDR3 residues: CSVSPGTGKETQYF. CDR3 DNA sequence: TGCAGCGTTTCTCCCGGGACAGGGAAAGAGACCCAGTACTTC. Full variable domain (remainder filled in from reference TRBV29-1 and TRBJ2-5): SAVISQKPSRDICQRGTSLTIQCQVDSQVTMMFWYRQQPGQSLTLIATANQGSEATYESGFVIDKFPISRPNLTFSTLTVSNMSPEDSSIYLCSVSPGTGKETQYFGPGTRLLVL.

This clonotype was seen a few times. The CDR3 reads CASSQPGQGSYGYTF. CDR3 nucleotides: TGCGCCAGCAGCCAACCAGGACAGGGAAGCTATGGCTACACCTTC. V and J are TRBV4-1 and TRBJ1-2; 8 nucleotides agree with TRBD1. There are 15 residues in the CDR3. Per the germline V gene, CDR1 is MGHRA and CDR2 is YSYEKL. The trim removed 2 bases at V and 4 bases at J, leaving 6 bases unmatched.

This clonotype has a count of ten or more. CDR3 residues: CASIWASGATHNEQFF. The CDR3 DNA reads TGTGCCAGCATCTGGGCTAGCGGGGCAACCCACAATGAGCAGTTCTTC. The chain uses TRBV7-9 and TRBJ2-1; 9 nucleotides line up with TRBD2. The CDR3 runs 16 residues. Looked up from germline, CDR1 is SEHNR and CDR2 is FQNEAQ (reference sequence). V dropped 7 bases and J dropped 5; count of bases not matched to a gene: 12.

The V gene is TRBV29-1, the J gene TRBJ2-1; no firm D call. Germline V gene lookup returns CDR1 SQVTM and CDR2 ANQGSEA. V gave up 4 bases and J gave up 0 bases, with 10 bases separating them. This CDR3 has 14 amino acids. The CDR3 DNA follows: TGCAGCGTTGGCCGTGGTCTCTCCTACAATGAGCAGTTCTTC. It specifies CSVGRGLSYNEQFF.

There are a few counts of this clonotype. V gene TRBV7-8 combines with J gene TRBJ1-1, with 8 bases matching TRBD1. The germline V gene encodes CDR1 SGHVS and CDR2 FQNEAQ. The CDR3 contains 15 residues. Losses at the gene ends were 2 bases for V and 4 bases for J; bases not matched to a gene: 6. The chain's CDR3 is CASSLWSGGGTEAFF. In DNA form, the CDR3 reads TGTGCCAGCAGCTTATGGTCAGGGGGCGGCACTGAAGCTTTCTTT. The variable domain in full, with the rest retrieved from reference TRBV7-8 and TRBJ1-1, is GAGVSQSPRYKVAKRGQDVALRCDPISGHVSLFWYQQALGQGPEFLTYFQNEAQLDKSGLPSDRFFAERPEGSVSTLKIQRTQQEDSAVYLCASSLWSGGGTEAFFGQGTRLTVV.

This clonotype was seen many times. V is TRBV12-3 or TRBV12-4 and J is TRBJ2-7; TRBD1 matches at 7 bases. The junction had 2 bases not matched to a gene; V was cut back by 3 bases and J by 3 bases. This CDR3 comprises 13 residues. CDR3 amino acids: CASSLNRGYEQYF. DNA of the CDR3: TGTGCCAGCAGTTTGAACAGGGGCTACGAGCAGTACTTC.

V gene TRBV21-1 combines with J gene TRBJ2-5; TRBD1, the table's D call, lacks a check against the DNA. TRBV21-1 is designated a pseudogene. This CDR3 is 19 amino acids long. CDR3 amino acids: CASSKAPDGGDGVGETQYF. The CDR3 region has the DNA TGTGCCAGCAGCAAAGCCCCGGATGGGGGAGACGGGGTTGGGGAGACCCAGTACTTC.

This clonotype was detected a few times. CDR3 protein: CASSLEVGFVGVPNYGYTF. The CDR3 DNA reads TGTGCCAGCAGCTTAGAAGTGGGTTTCGTGGGGGTTCCTAACTATGGCTACACCTTC. This chain connects TRBV7-9 to TRBJ1-2; possible D gene TRBD1, 5 bases. This CDR3 spans 19 amino acids. CDR1 and CDR2 from the germline V gene are SEHNR and FQNEAQ (reference sequence). Between the trimmed V and J ends, which lost 1 base and 0 bases, there was a span of 21 bases.

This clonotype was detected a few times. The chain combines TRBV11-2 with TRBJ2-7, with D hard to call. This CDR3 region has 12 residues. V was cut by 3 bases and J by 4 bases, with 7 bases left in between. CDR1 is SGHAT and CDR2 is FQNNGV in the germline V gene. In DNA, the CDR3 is TGTGCCAGCAGCTTGACCCGATACGAGCAGTACTTC. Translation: CASSLTRYEQYF. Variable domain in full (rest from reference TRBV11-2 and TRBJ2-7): EAGVAQSPRYKIIEKRQSVAFWCNPISGHATLYWYQQILGQGPKLLIQFQNNGVVDDSQLPKDRFSAERLKGVDSTLKIQPAKLEDSAVYLCASSLTRYEQYFGPGTRLTVT.

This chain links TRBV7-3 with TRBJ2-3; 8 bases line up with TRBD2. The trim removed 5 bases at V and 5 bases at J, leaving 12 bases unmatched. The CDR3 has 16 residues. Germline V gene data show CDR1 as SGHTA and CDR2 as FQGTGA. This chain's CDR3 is CASSLWASGSGDTQYF. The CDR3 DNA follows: TGTGCCAGCAGCCTATGGGCCAGCGGGAGCGGAGATACGCAGTATTTT.

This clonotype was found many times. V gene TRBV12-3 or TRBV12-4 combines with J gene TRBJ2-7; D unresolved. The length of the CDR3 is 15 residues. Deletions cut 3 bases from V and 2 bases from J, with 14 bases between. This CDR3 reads CASSFRVRTTYEQYF. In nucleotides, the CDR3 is TGTGCCAGCAGTTTCAGAGTCAGGACCACCTACGAGCAGTACTTC.

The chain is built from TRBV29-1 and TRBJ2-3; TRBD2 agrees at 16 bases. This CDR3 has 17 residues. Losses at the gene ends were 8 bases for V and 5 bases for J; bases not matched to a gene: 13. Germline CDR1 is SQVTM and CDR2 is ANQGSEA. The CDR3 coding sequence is TGCAGCTCCACCCCGGGACTAGCGGGAGGGCCCCAAGATACGCAGTATTTT. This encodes CSSTPGLAGGPQDTQYF.

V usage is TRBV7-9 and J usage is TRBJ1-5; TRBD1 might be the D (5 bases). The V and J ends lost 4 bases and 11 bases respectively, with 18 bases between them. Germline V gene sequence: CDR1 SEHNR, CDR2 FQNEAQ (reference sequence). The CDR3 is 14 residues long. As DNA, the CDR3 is TGTGCCAGCAGCTACGGGACTGTGCTTTGGGCCCAGCATTTT. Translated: CASSYGTVLWAQHF.

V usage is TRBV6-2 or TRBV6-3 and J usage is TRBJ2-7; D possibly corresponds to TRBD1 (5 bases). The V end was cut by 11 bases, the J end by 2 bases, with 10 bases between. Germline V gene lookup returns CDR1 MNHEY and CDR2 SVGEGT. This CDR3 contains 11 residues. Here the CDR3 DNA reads TGTGCCGCAGGGATAGCCTACGAGCAGTACTTC. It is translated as CAAGIAYEQYF.

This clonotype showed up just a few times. The CDR3 bases are TGTGCCAGCAGGAACCTAAAGGGGGGCCACGAGCAGTACTTC. Protein product: CASRNLKGGHEQYF. V and J are TRBV27 and TRBJ2-7, with D possibly called TRBD1 or TRBD2 (6 bases each). Germline V lookup: CDR1 MNHEY, CDR2 SMNVEV (reference sequence). The germline V and J ends were trimmed by 6 bases and 5 bases, with 17 bases remaining between them. The CDR3 length is 14 residues.

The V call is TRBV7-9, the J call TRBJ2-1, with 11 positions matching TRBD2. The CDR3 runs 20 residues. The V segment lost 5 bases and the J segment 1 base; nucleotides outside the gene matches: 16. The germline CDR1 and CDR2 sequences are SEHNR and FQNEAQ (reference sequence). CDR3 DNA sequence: TGTGCCAGCAGCCACATGACAATTCTAGCGGGAGGAAGTTCCTACAATGAGCAGTTCTTC. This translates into CASSHMTILAGGSSYNEQFF.

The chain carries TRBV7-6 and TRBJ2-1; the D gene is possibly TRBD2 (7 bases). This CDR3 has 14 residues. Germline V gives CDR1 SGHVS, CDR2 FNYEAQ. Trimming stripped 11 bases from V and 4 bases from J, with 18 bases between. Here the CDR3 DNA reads TGTGCCGTGGAAGGGCGGGGGCGGTACAATGAGCAGTTCTTC. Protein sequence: CAVEGRGRYNEQFF.

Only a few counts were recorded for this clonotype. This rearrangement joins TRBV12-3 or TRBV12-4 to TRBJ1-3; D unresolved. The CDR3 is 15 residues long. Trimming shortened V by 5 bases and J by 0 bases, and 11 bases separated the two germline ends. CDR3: CASSPGLNSGNTIYF. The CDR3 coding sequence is TGTGCCAGCAGTCCTGGACTGAACTCTGGAAACACCATATATTTT.